Following are 25 T cell receptor beta chains from one sample sequenced in a study of T cell responses to AZD1222 COVID-19 vaccine (dated by TCRdb to about 2021). What the time point label conveys for this sample: baseline before first vaccination. The label giving this sample's treatment or condition can be read as: meningococcal conjugate vaccine given as trial control. Library preparation used the immunoSEQ multiplex PCR assay. TCRdb provides this immuneACCESS table in a form limited to in-frame rearrangements. Some clones are lacking; in checked studies, under half of them reflect an unresolved V gene, and why the rest are absent is not known. The sample table contains 150,000 or so clones; only one count was recorded for roughly four fifths of them. The ten largest clones add up to about 3.8% of the sample. This material consisted of peripheral blood, taken on day 0 of MenACWY control vaccination. All receptors derive from an adult in good health.

The chain employs TRBV5-1 and TRBJ1-5, with a possible D match to TRBD1 (5 bases). The V end lost 1 base, the J end lost 2 bases, and 10 bases lay between the germline ends. CDR1 is SGHRS, CDR2 YFSETQ, per germline. The CDR3 sequence is 15 residues long. The CDR3 sequence is CASSLSWGGNQPQHF. In nucleotides, the CDR3 is TGCGCCAGCAGCTTGTCCTGGGGCGGCAATCAGCCCCAGCATTTT.

V usage is TRBV28 and J usage is TRBJ2-2; TRBD1 matches 7 bases. With V trimmed by 10 bases and J by 2 bases, 7 bases remained unmatched. Germline-derived CDR1 and CDR2 are MDHEN and SYDVKM. There are 14 residues in the CDR3. The CDR3 coding sequence is TGTGCCACCATGGGACAGATTAACACCGGGGAGCTGTTTTTT. Translated, it gives CATMGQINTGELFF.

The chain uses TRBV19 and TRBJ1-2; TRBD1 matches 10 bases. V lost 6 bases and J lost 0; bases outside the gene matches: 1. There are 14 residues in the CDR3. CDR1 is LNHDA and CDR2 is SQIVND in the germline V gene (reference sequence). CDR3 DNA sequence: TGTGCCAGTAGAGACAGGGGGCCTAACTATGGCTACACCTTC. Amino acid sequence: CASRDRGPNYGYTF.

The rearrangement links TRBV21-1 to TRBJ2-7; the listed D gene, TRBD1, was not tested against the DNA. TRBV21-1 is a pseudogene locus. The CDR3 has 16 residues. The CDR3 spells CASSVHDPGQGNEQYV. The CDR3 DNA follows: TGTGCCAGCAGCGTACATGATCCGGGACAGGGAAACGAGCAGTACGTC.

This clone was seen only a few times. The J gene is TRBJ2-6, the V gene TRBV5-4; D ambiguous. The V end lost 0 bases, the J end lost 0 bases, and 7 bases lay between the germline ends. The CDR3 loop spans 16 amino acids. Per germline, CDR1 SGHNT and CDR2 YYREEE (reference sequence). DNA of the CDR3: TGTGCCAGCAGCTTGGGACGAAGCTCTGGGGCCAACGTCCTGACTTTC. Its translation is CASSLGRSSGANVLTF. The variable domain in full, completed from reference TRBV5-4 and TRBJ2-6, reads ETGVTQSPTHLIKTRGQQVTLRCSSQSGHNTVSWYQQALGQGPQFIFQYYREEENGRGNFPPRFSGLQFPNYSSELNVNALELDDSALYLCASSLGRSSGANVLTFGAGSRLTVL.

The rearrangement uses TRBV21-1 and TRBJ2-7. TRBV21-1 is a known pseudogene. The CDR3 has 15 amino acids. CDR3: CASSLRRTDDREQYF. The CDR3 coding sequence is TGTGCCAGCAGCCTACGGCGGACGGACGATCGCGAGCAGTACTTC.

The chain joins TRBV7-8 to TRBJ1-1; D is undetermined. The V gene's germline CDR1 is SGHVS and CDR2 FQNEAQ. The CDR3 loop spans 11 amino acids. Trimming pared 1 base from V and 5 bases from J, leaving 2 bases between. The DNA of the CDR3 is TGTGCCAGCAGCTTAGAAACTGAAGCTTTCTTT. It yields the protein CASSLETEAFF.

This chain joins TRBV24-1 and TRBJ2-2, with a tentative D call TRBD1 (6 bases). The CDR3 covers 13 residues. Germline V gives CDR1 KGHDR, CDR2 SFDVKD. The ends were cut back, 10 bases at V and 7 bases at J, with 15 bases in the middle. CDR3 in amino acids: CATKGRGDGELFF. The CDR3 nucleotides are TGTGCCACAAAAGGCAGGGGCGACGGGGAGCTGTTTTTT.

The chain is built from TRBV7-9 and TRBJ1-1; D is possibly TRBD1 (5 bases). V gave up 4 bases and J gave up 0 bases, with 12 bases separating them. Germline CDR1 reads SEHNR; CDR2 reads FQNEAQ (reference sequence). This CDR3 is 15 amino acids long. In DNA, the CDR3 is TGTGCCAGCAGCTCCGGTGGGGGGGTGAACACTGAAGCTTTCTTT. This translates into CASSSGGGVNTEAFF.

This chain uses TRBV7-2 with TRBJ1-5, with a weak D call TRBD1 (5 bases). The CDR3 consists of 15 residues. Germline V gives CDR1 SGHTA, CDR2 FQGNSA. The V end was cut by 1 base, the J end by 6 bases, with 13 bases between. The CDR3 region has the DNA TGTGCCAGCAGCTTAGTTGCAGGGAGAACTCAGCCCCAGCATTTT. Translation gives CASSLVAGRTQPQHF.

The chain combines TRBV4-1 with TRBJ1-2; tentative D call: TRBD1 (6 bases). This CDR3 has 15 amino acids. Germline loops: CDR1 MGHRA, CDR2 YSYEKL. V was cut by 3 bases and J by 0 bases, with 11 bases left in between. The CDR3 DNA sequence: TGCGCCAGCAGCCAGGGAGGGGGGACTAACTATGGCTACACCTTC. It is translated as CASSQGGGTNYGYTF.

V usage is TRBV6-5 and J usage is TRBJ1-1, with D uncertain. CDR3 length equals 15 residues. The germline V gene encodes CDR1 MNHEY and CDR2 SVGAGI. V gave up 0 bases and J gave up 2 bases, with 10 bases separating them. This CDR3 reads CASSYSIGGNTEAFF. The CDR3 DNA is TGTGCCAGCAGTTACTCGATTGGCGGAAACACTGAAGCTTTCTTT.

This chain connects TRBV27 to TRBJ2-3, with D tentatively TRBD2 (5 bases). The germline CDR1 and CDR2 sequences are MNHEY and SMNVEV (reference sequence). Trimming removed 1 base at V and 5 bases at J, with 7 bases between. The CDR3 length is 13 residues. For the CDR3, the DNA is TGTGCCAGCAGTTTATTGGGAGTAGATACGCAGTATTTT. This sequence encodes CASSLLGVDTQYF.

This sequence joins TRBV14 and TRBJ1-2; 8 nucleotides line up with TRBD1. Germline V gene sequence: CDR1 SGHDN, CDR2 FVKESK. V gave up 3 bases and J gave up 8 bases; unmatched junction bases: 11. This CDR3 region has 15 residues. CDR3 DNA: TGTGCCAGCAGCCAGGCCGGGACAGGACTCCTGGGCTACACCTTC. It is translated as CASSQAGTGLLGYTF.

This rearrangement joins TRBV19 to TRBJ1-2, with 12 bases that match TRBD1. The germline gives CDR1 LNHDA, CDR2 SQIVND (reference sequence). This CDR3 contains 14 residues. Germline trimming cut 6 bases from V and 3 bases from J; bases unmatched to any gene: 2. In DNA form, the CDR3 reads TGTGCCAGTAGCCGGGACAGGGGGCACTATGGCTACACCTTC. Residues: CASSRDRGHYGYTF.

This chain joins TRBV28 and TRBJ2-3; either TRBD1 or TRBD2 may fit D (5 bases each). The CDR3 has 15 residues. V was trimmed by 4 bases and J by 2 bases, leaving 13 bases between them. Germline CDR1 and CDR2: MDHEN and SYDVKM. Written as DNA, the CDR3 is TGTGCCAGCAGTTCTACCTGGGACGCCACAGATACGCAGTATTTT. Translated, it gives CASSSTWDATDTQYF.

This chain uses TRBV19 with TRBJ2-7; 9 bases line up with TRBD2. CDR1 and CDR2 (germline): LNHDA, SQIVND (reference sequence). J was trimmed by 5 bases and V by 3 bases; bases with no gene match: 14. This CDR3 is 17 amino acids long. The CDR3 reads CASSIREFSGGFDEQYV. The CDR3 coding sequence is TGTGCCAGTAGTATCAGGGAGTTTAGCGGGGGTTTCGACGAGCAGTACGTC.

V usage is TRBV23-1 and J usage is TRBJ2-1, with a tentative D call TRBD2 (5 bases). TRBV23-1 is an ORF, and what it does is uncertain. Trimming stripped 3 bases from V and 5 bases from J, with 17 bases between. The CDR3 sequence is 16 residues long. CDR3 in amino acids: CASSQSVRGSHNEQFF. For the CDR3, the DNA is TGCGCCAGCAGTCAGTCGGTACGGGGTTCTCACAATGAGCAGTTCTTC.

This rearrangement joins TRBV19 to TRBJ1-5; 7 nucleotides line up with TRBD1. Trimming removed 5 bases from V and 3 bases from J; junction bases left unmatched: 13. CDR3 length equals 17 residues. Germline loops: CDR1 LNHDA, CDR2 SQIVND (reference sequence). The CDR3 coding sequence is TGTGCCAGTAGTCAATATCCCGGGACAGAGATCAATCAGCCCCAGCATTTT. It yields the protein CASSQYPGTEINQPQHF. The entire variable domain, with the rest obtained from reference TRBV19 and TRBJ1-5, is as follows: DGGITQSPKYLFRKEGQNVTLSCEQNLNHDAMYWYRQDPGQGLRLIYYSQIVNDFQKGDIAEGYSVSREKKESFPLTVTSAQKNPTAFYLCASSQYPGTEINQPQHFGDGTRLSIL.

The sample holds a few counts of this clone. The rearrangement joins TRBV5-5 to TRBJ1-2, with D possibly TRBD1 on 6 matching bases. V was clipped by 4 bases and J by 4 bases, with 14 bases between them. CDR3 length: 14 residues. Germline-derived CDR1 and CDR2 are SGHKS and YYEKEE (reference sequence). The DNA for the CDR3 is TGTGCCAGCAGCCACGACAGGAGGGCCTATGGCTACACCTTC. Translating gives CASSHDRRAYGYTF.

This clone appeared a few times. The V call is TRBV28, the J call TRBJ1-6; D uncertain. The CDR3 has 17 residues. Germline-derived CDR1 and CDR2 are MDHEN and SYDVKM. V gave up 3 bases and J gave up 0 bases, with 12 bases separating them. CDR3 in DNA: TGTGCCAGCAGTTTCGACGGTTCCAGCTCCTATAATTCACCCCTCCACTTT. Its protein product is CASSFDGSSSYNSPLHF.

The rearrangement uses TRBV28 and TRBJ1-5; D possibly corresponds to TRBD1 (5 bases). Between the trimmed V and J ends, which lost 5 bases and 1 base, there was a span of 9 bases. Germline V lookup: CDR1 MDHEN, CDR2 SYDVKM. CDR3 length: 14 residues. The CDR3 sequence: CASSRRGSNQPQHF. Written as DNA, the CDR3 is TGTGCCAGCAGTCGTAGGGGCAGCAATCAGCCCCAGCATTTT.

The chain employs TRBV7-2 and TRBJ1-4; D uncertain. Trimming shortened V by 6 bases and J by 8 bases, and 13 bases separated the two germline ends. CDR1 and CDR2 (germline): SGHTA, FQGNSA. This CDR3 has 13 residues. The CDR3 sequence is CASRKFVDEKLFF. The DNA for the CDR3 is TGTGCCAGCAGAAAATTCGTTGACGAAAAACTGTTTTTT.

This clone was counted a few times. The chain combines TRBV7-8 with TRBJ2-2; no definite D call. This CDR3 contains 16 residues. Trimming left V 2 bases short and J 2 bases short, with 12 bases between. Germline assignment: CDR1 SGHVS and CDR2 FQNEAQ. The CDR3 DNA reads TGTGCCAGCAGCTTACTTCGGGTGGCAAACACCGGGGAGCTGTTTTTT. Protein: CASSLLRVANTGELFF. Full variable domain (outside the CDR3, taken from reference TRBV7-8 and TRBJ2-2): GAGVSQSPRYKVAKRGQDVALRCDPISGHVSLFWYQQALGQGPEFLTYFQNEAQLDKSGLPSDRFFAERPEGSVSTLKIQRTQQEDSAVYLCASSLLRVANTGELFFGEGSRLTVL.

The chain couples TRBV9 to TRBJ1-5, with a weak D call TRBD1 (5 bases). Germline lookup yields CDR1 SGDLS and CDR2 YYNGEE. V lost 0 bases to trimming and J lost 2 bases, with 9 bases between them. The CDR3 runs 15 residues. The CDR3, as DNA: TGTGCCAGCAGCGTAGGGGGGACCGGCAATCAGCCCCAGCATTTT. This codes for CASSVGGTGNQPQHF. Supplemented by reference TRBV9 and TRBJ1-5, the full variable domain reads DSGVTQTPKHLITATGQRVTLRCSPRSGDLSVYWYQQSLDQGLQFLIQYYNGEERAKGNILERFSAQQFPDLHSELNLSSLELGDSALYFCASSVGGTGNQPQHFGDGTRLSIL.